Sequencing of this TCR beta chain was carried out in a study of spatial heterogeneity in lung cancer (dated by TCRdb to 2018 to 2020). For context, the study as a whole: More beta-chain than alpha-chain transcripts were consistently detected, likely reflecting higher beta-chain transcript abundance. In the raw uncorrected reads, each unique combination of TCR and UMI appeared more than ten times on average. In non-small cell lung cancer, the study quantitatively compared TCR alpha and beta repertoires across several tumor regions, matched nontumor lung, and blood. At surgery, both alpha and beta chains were TCR-sequenced in 200 to 250 tumor regions, approximately 64 matched nontumor lung samples and 50 to 60 PBMC samples. Nonsynonymous mutation counts, determined by whole-exome sequencing of tumor tissue, were related to features of the TCR repertoire.

Library prep was done by 5' RACE. The sequencer was a NextSeq 500. In the TCR library protocol, a unique molecular identifier was attached to each TCR cDNA molecule so that PCR and sequencing errors could be corrected. On the study's bioinformatics: TCR identification, UMI-based error correction and CDR3 extraction were performed with Decombinator tools. TCRs above a frequency of 2 per 1,000, corresponding to the top 1% of the tumor frequency distribution, were defined as expanded. Rényi diversity was computed with the R vegan package after subsampling each repertoire 100 times to 5,000 TCRs. CDR3 similarity networks were built from amino acid triplet string-kernel similarity, connecting CDR3s with pairwise similarity above 0.82. TCRdb reprocessed the public reads (quality trimming at Q25 with fastp, clone calling with MiXCR) and kept in-frame beta chains. Duplicate CDR3 protein sequences are folded into a single record with the most common DNA and genes. The V and J calls were determined by TCRdb, not by the authors. Recorded for this sample are 85,000 to 100,000 distinct CDR3 sequences; about 12% of them occurred a single time. Clones ranked in the top ten supply roughly 41% of the sample.

The paper as a whole reports these results and caveats: Confirming at a functional level the hypothesis that regional TCRs recognize regional mutations was considered to require additional single-cell paired TCR alpha and beta sequencing. Ubiquitous expanded tumor TCRs were found in blood more often at tumor resection than at routine follow-up.

The time point tag for this specimen amounts to: sample taken at primary tumor resection. Donors were some 70 patients with early-stage, untreated non-small cell lung cancer from the lung TRACERx cohort. TCR sequencing used whole RNA extracted from tumor and nontumor lung tissue, or from cryopreserved PBMC samples, without cell sorting. Only patients with enough RNA available from two or more tumor regions were chosen for TCR sequencing. This clonotype turned up a few times. The clone's antigen remains unknown. Base qualities were left out, and no much larger clone turns up one base away. This TCR was sampled from a male donor with early-stage non-small cell lung cancer. The sample here was PBMCs, taken at surgery.

The sequenced DNA: TGTGCCTGGAGCCGGACCAGGGGCAATCAGCCCCAGCATTTT. This yields the protein CAWSRTRGNQPQHF. Here the chain combines TRBV30 and TRBJ1-5; the D gene is perhaps TRBD1, from 5 matching bases. CDR1 and CDR2 (GTSNPN, SVGIG) derive from the germline V gene (reference sequence). Measured from the cysteine to the phenylalanine, the CDR3 is 14 residues long. The retained sequence is limited to the CDR3, 42 bases, with the frame set at the first base. V and J lose 3 bases and 2 bases, and a span of 11 bases separates them.